Below, 12 T cell receptor beta chains from the same sample are listed, as sequenced in a study of blood T cell repertoires in COVID-19. The table came from immunoSEQ multiplex PCR; TCRdb's copy has only in-frame clones and leaves some out. Among roughly 120,000 clones listed, approximately 80% were seen once. The sequencing sample was made of peripheral blood. The receptors come from a woman in her 70s with acute or convalescent COVID-19.

This clone appeared a single time. The rearrangement links TRBV28 to TRBJ1-1, with 8 bases identical to TRBD1. Germline trimming cut 2 bases from V and 4 bases from J; bases unmatched to any gene: 3. CDR1 and CDR2 (germline): MDHEN, SYDVKM. This CDR3 has 14 residues. In DNA, the CDR3 is TGTGCCAGCAGTTTAGACAGGGGAGGCACTGAAGCTTTCTTT. Its protein product is CASSLDRGGTEAFF.

The chain recombines TRBV1 with TRBJ2-3; TRBD2, the table's D call, lacks a check against the DNA. TRBV1 is a pseudogene locus. The CDR3 totals 18 residues. CDR3: CTSSQHPAIAGGEDTQYF. The CDR3 DNA reads TGCACCAGCAGCCAGCATCCCGCAATAGCGGGGGGGGAAGATACGCAGTATTTT.

This rearrangement joins TRBV6-2 or TRBV6-3 to TRBJ2-7; 16 bases are shared with TRBD2. Looked up from germline, CDR1 is MNHEY and CDR2 is SVGEGT. With V trimmed by 2 bases and J by 1 base, 8 bases remained unmatched. CDR3 length: 19 amino acids. Here the CDR3 reads CASSYTLGLAGGRSYEQYF. In DNA, the CDR3 is TGTGCCAGCAGTTACACCTTGGGACTAGCGGGAGGGAGGTCCTACGAGCAGTACTTC.

V gene TRBV2 combines with J gene TRBJ2-7, with 11 bases fitting TRBD1. V lost 6 bases to trimming and J lost 9 bases; unmatched junction nucleotides: 7. The V gene's germline CDR1 is SNHLY and CDR2 FYNNEI. There are 13 residues in the CDR3. CDR3 amino acids: CASSRTGGYGQYF. CDR3 nucleotides: TGTGCCAGCAGCCGGACAGGGGGCTATGGGCAGTACTTC.

The genes are TRBV5-8 and TRBJ1-2; D might be TRBD1 (5 bases). Germline V lookup: CDR1 SGHTS, CDR2 YDEGEE. The ends were cut back, 3 bases at V and 6 bases at J, with 18 bases in the middle. The CDR3 runs 15 residues. The CDR3 DNA follows: TGTGCCAGCAGCTCGGACACCTCCCGACTCCATGGCTACACCTTC. This sequence encodes CASSSDTSRLHGYTF.

Remarks on this clone: The same CDR3 also results from other DNA sequences found in this sample. The rearrangement uses TRBV5-1 and TRBJ1-1; no firm D call. V dropped 8 bases and J dropped 4 bases, with 9 bases sitting between them. There are 11 residues in the CDR3. Germline CDR1 SGHRS, CDR2 YFSETQ. The CDR3 protein is CASDSGTEAFF. CDR3 bases: TGCGCCAGTGATTCGGGCACTGAAGCTTTCTTT.

This chain joins TRBV5-4 and TRBJ2-6; D is undetermined. Trimming removed 0 bases from V and 0 bases from J, with 13 bases in between. This CDR3 contains 18 residues. CDR1 is SGHNT and CDR2 is YYREEE in the germline V gene (reference sequence). CDR3 region: CASSLGPHSGSGANVLTF. CDR3 in DNA: TGTGCCAGCAGCTTGGGCCCCCATTCGGGCTCTGGGGCCAACGTCCTGACTTTC.

This clone was counted between two and nine times. The J gene is TRBJ2-2, the V gene TRBV7-3, with 9 nucleotides matching TRBD1. Germline values: CDR1 SGHTA, CDR2 FQGTGA. CDR3 size: 16 residues. The V segment lost 6 bases and the J segment 4 bases; nucleotides outside the gene matches: 9. The CDR3 DNA is TGTGCCAGCAGATCTCCCGGGACAGGGTCCACCGGGGAGCTGTTTTTT. Its protein product is CASRSPGTGSTGELFF.

The chain combines TRBV5-8 with TRBJ1-6; 9 bases line up with TRBD1. With 2 bases clipped from V and 0 bases from J, the junction kept 6 bases outside the gene matches. The CDR3 runs to 18 residues. The germline gives CDR1 SGHTS, CDR2 YDEGEE. The DNA for the CDR3 is TGTGCCAGCAGCTTCGGACAGGGGAAGACCTCCTATAATTCACCCCTCCACTTT. Protein sequence: CASSFGQGKTSYNSPLHF.

The V and J genes are TRBV19 and TRBJ1-2, with TRBD1 matching over 9 bases. The germline V gene encodes CDR1 LNHDA and CDR2 SQIVND (reference sequence). Trimming took 6 bases from V and 8 from J; bases not matched to a gene: 7. This CDR3 spans 13 amino acids. In DNA form, the CDR3 reads TGTGCCAGTAGCCCTGGGACAGGGCAGGGCTACACCTTC. This sequence encodes CASSPGTGQGYTF.

The gene calls are TRBV19 and TRBJ2-2; 14 nucleotides agree with TRBD2. After removal of 4 bases from V and 0 bases from J, the junction contained 7 bases not matched to a gene. CDR1 is LNHDA, CDR2 SQIVND, per germline (reference sequence). The CDR3 totals 19 residues. CDR3 region: CASSRGLAGDYANTGELFF. CDR3 nucleotides: TGTGCCAGTAGTAGGGGACTAGCGGGGGATTACGCGAACACCGGGGAGCTGTTTTTT.

V is TRBV19 and J is TRBJ2-2; possibly TRBD2 for D (5 bases). Germline CDR1 is LNHDA and CDR2 is SQIVND (reference sequence). The CDR3 consists of 12 residues. V shed 9 bases and J shed 6 bases, with 11 bases lying between them. The CDR3 loop reads CASRPRAGELFF. For the CDR3, the DNA is TGTGCCAGCCGACCGAGGGCCGGGGAGCTGTTTTTT.